What follows are 21 T cell receptor beta chains derived from one specimen sequenced in a study of CD8 T cells in ankylosing spondylitis. TCRdb redid the calling of the 5' RACE reads with MiXCR, one entry per CDR3 protein. Among about 140,000 distinct CDR3 sequences, 7% to 10% were seen once, and the ten largest hold about 7.3%. The sequencing sample was made of synovial fluid, either unsorted or a sorted T cell fraction (not recorded which). The source of these receptors is a male donor with ankylosing spondylitis.

Ten or more counts support this clonotype. The chain couples TRBV6-1 to TRBJ1-2; D remains ambiguous. The germline V gene has CDR1 MNHNS and CDR2 SASEGT. V lost 3 bases to trimming and J lost 6 bases, with 8 bases between them. The CDR3 covers 12 residues. For the CDR3, the DNA is TGTGCCAGCAGTGAGGCAGGCCATGGCTACACCTTC. Translating gives CASSEAGHGYTF.

Worth noting for this clonotype: Relative to the germline gene, one junction end is altered; a read error may explain this. The V and J genes are TRBV6-5 and TRBJ1-5; D is uncertain. CDR3 size: 15 residues. Germline V lookup: CDR1 MNHEY, CDR2 SVGAGI. CDR3 nucleotides: TGTGTCAGCAGTTACTCGAATAACCTCAATCAGCCCCAGCATTTT. This translates into CVSSYSNNLNQPQHF.

The genes are TRBV20-1 and TRBJ2-7, with D perhaps being TRBD1 or TRBD2 (5 bases each). CDR1 DFQATT and CDR2 SNEGSKA come from the germline V gene (reference sequence). The CDR3 runs to 16 residues. The V end was cut by 2 bases, the J end by 2 bases, with 19 bases between. The CDR3 region is CSARSTVSRGAYEQYF. The DNA of the CDR3 is TGCAGTGCTAGATCTACGGTGTCAAGGGGAGCCTACGAGCAGTACTTC.

This clonotype has at least ten counts. The chain carries TRBV4-1 and TRBJ2-3; 10 bases are a match to TRBD2. Trimming cost V 3 bases and J 1 base; bases outside gene matches: 7. This CDR3 is 17 amino acids long. Germline V gene data show CDR1 as MGHRA and CDR2 as YSYEKL. The CDR3 loop is CASSQGGAGGGTDTQYF. The CDR3 DNA follows: TGCGCCAGCAGCCAGGGGGGAGCGGGAGGGGGCACAGATACGCAGTATTTT.

V usage is TRBV21-1 and J usage is TRBJ1-5. TRBV21-1 is assigned pseudogene status. This CDR3 has 16 residues. The CDR3 DNA reads as TGTGCCAGCAGCAAAGTATACAGTCTGAGCAATCAGCCCCAGCATTTT. It translates to CASSKVYSLSNQPQHF.

This clonotype has only a few counts. V and J are TRBV4-2 and TRBJ2-2; possible D gene TRBD1, 6 bases. Germline loops: CDR1 LGHNA, CDR2 YNFKEQ. The ends were cut back, 4 bases at V and 3 bases at J, with 12 bases in the middle. CDR3 length: 15 amino acids. The CDR3 loop is CASSPRQADTGELFF. CDR3 bases: TGTGCCAGCAGCCCCCGACAGGCGGACACCGGGGAGCTGTTTTTT.

This clonotype was picked up a small number of times. A much larger clonotype is one base distant, so this may be a read error. V gene TRBV18 combines with J gene TRBJ1-1, with D perhaps TRBD1 (5 bases). V was pared by 1 base and J by 3 bases, with 6 bases between. The CDR3 extends over 13 amino acids. Germline V gene lookup returns CDR1 KGHSH and CDR2 LQKENI. The CDR3 coding sequence is TGTGCCAGCTCACCACAGGGGCACACTGAAGCTTTCTTT. Protein: CASSPQGHTEAFF.

This clonotype was detected many times. The chain carries TRBV27 and TRBJ2-7; possible D gene TRBD1, 6 bases. This CDR3 has 15 amino acids. Germline V gives CDR1 MNHEY, CDR2 SMNVEV (reference sequence). V lost 7 bases and J lost 3, with 19 bases in between. The CDR3 sequence: CASTRWGQGIYEQYF. The CDR3 bases are TGTGCCAGCACCCGATGGGGACAAGGAATCTACGAGCAGTACTTC.

This clonotype has a count of ten or more. The chain employs TRBV20-1 and TRBJ1-6; a weak D match, TRBD1 (5 bases). The CDR3 totals 13 residues. The germline V gene encodes CDR1 DFQATT and CDR2 SNEGSKA (reference sequence). The V and J ends lost 5 bases and 9 bases respectively, with 14 bases between them. The CDR3 DNA sequence: TGCAGTGCTCGGGCAGGGTTAGGTTCACCCCTCCACTTT. This encodes CSARAGLGSPLHF.

The genes are TRBV5-1 and TRBJ2-7, with 7 nucleotides matching TRBD1. Trimming took 3 bases from V and 0 from J; bases not matched to a gene: 6. In germline, CDR1 is SGHRS, CDR2 YFSETQ. The CDR3 has 15 residues. For the CDR3, the DNA is TGCGCCAGCAGCTCCGAGACAGGGAGCTCCTACGAGCAGTACTTC. It specifies CASSSETGSSYEQYF.

There are a few counts of this clonotype. This rearrangement joins TRBV5-4 to TRBJ1-1; D gene uncertain. Trimming removed 4 bases from V and 1 base from J, with 11 bases in between. Germline V lookup: CDR1 SGHNT, CDR2 YYREEE (reference sequence). The CDR3 is made up of 14 amino acids. This chain's CDR3 is CASSADPENTEAFF. The DNA for the CDR3 is TGTGCCAGCAGCGCGGATCCGGAGAACACTGAAGCTTTCTTT.

At least ten counts were recorded for this clonotype. The genes are TRBV6-2 or TRBV6-3 and TRBJ2-1, with a tentative D call TRBD1 (6 bases). Germline lookup yields CDR1 MNHEY and CDR2 SVGEGT. The V gene lost 2 bases and the J gene lost 6 bases, with 11 bases spanning the gap. This CDR3 is 14 amino acids long. The DNA of the CDR3 is TGTGCCAGCAGTTACGTCCAGGGGACCAATGAGCAGTTCTTC. Protein sequence: CASSYVQGTNEQFF.

This clonotype was recorded many times. The chain links TRBV7-2 to TRBJ2-3; TRBD1 matches at 11 bases. The CDR3 covers 15 residues. V was clipped by 4 bases and J by 2 bases; unmatched bases: 2. Germline V gives CDR1 SGHTA, CDR2 FQGNSA. CDR3 DNA: TGTGCCAGCAGCTGGACAGGGGGCTTCACAGATACGCAGTATTTT. This encodes CASSWTGGFTDTQYF.

The J gene is TRBJ2-7, the V gene TRBV7-6; D is unclear. The V end was cut by 2 bases, the J end by 3 bases, with 11 bases between. CDR1 and CDR2 (germline): SGHVS, FNYEAQ. The CDR3 consists of 14 residues. CDR3 nucleotides: TGTGCCAGCAGCTTACAGGAGAATTACTACGAGCAGTACTTC. Encoded protein: CASSLQENYYEQYF.

This clonotype appeared a few times. The chain is built from TRBV7-2 and TRBJ1-2, with D possibly being TRBD1 (5 bases). Trimming removed 5 bases at V and 8 bases at J, with 18 bases between. The CDR3 contains 14 residues. Germline CDR1 SGHTA, CDR2 FQGNSA. CDR3 DNA sequence: TGTGCCAGCAGCCCTCAGAGTCGGGGGACGGGCTACACCTTC. Its translation is CASSPQSRGTGYTF.

This clonotype was counted only a few times. The chain employs TRBV20-1 and TRBJ2-1; D gene unclear. From germline, CDR1 is DFQATT and CDR2 SNEGSKA (reference sequence). This CDR3 contains 14 residues. Trimming took off 0 bases at V and 0 bases at J, with 6 bases between the two ends. CDR3 in DNA: TGCAGTGCTAGAGAGTGGGGCTCCTACAATGAGCAGTTCTTC. Translation: CSAREWGSYNEQFF.

This clonotype was detected ten times or more. The rearrangement uses TRBV29-1 and TRBJ2-5; TRBD2 matches 12 bases. V was pared by 4 bases and J by 1 base, with 4 bases of the junction left unmatched. The CDR3 contains 15 residues. Germline V gene sequence: CDR1 SQVTM, CDR2 ANQGSEA. This CDR3 reads CSVVLAGGTQETQYF. CDR3 sequence (DNA): TGCAGCGTTGTTCTAGCGGGGGGGACCCAAGAGACCCAGTACTTC.

The gene calls are TRBV11-2 and TRBJ2-6; 12 nucleotides align to TRBD2. V lost 2 bases and J lost 4; bases outside the gene matches: 12. This CDR3 has 20 amino acids. CDR1 is SGHAT and CDR2 is FQNNGV in the germline V gene. CDR3 in amino acids: CASSLPRTSGAAIGANVLTF. The CDR3 DNA sequence: TGTGCCAGCAGCTTACCTCGGACTAGCGGGGCAGCCATCGGGGCCAACGTCCTGACTTTC. The full variable domain, completed using reference TRBV11-2 and TRBJ2-6, is EAGVAQSPRYKIIEKRQSVAFWCNPISGHATLYWYQQILGQGPKLLIQFQNNGVVDDSQLPKDRFSAERLKGVDSTLKIQPAKLEDSAVYLCASSLPRTSGAAIGANVLTFGAGSRLTVL.

In its sample, this clonotype was seen many times. The chain has TRBV9 and TRBJ2-3; 7 positions agree with TRBD2. V shed 4 bases, J shed 0 bases, and the junction held 8 bases outside the gene matches. CDR1 is SGDLS, CDR2 YYNGEE, per germline. This CDR3 is built from 16 residues. CDR3 region: CASSPPLAASTDTQYF. CDR3 coding DNA: TGTGCCAGCAGCCCCCCCCTAGCGGCTAGCACAGATACGCAGTATTTT. Together with reference TRBV9 and TRBJ2-3, the CDR3 gives the full variable domain: DSGVTQTPKHLITATGQRVTLRCSPRSGDLSVYWYQQSLDQGLQFLIQYYNGEERAKGNILERFSAQQFPDLHSELNLSSLELGDSALYFCASSPPLAASTDTQYFGPGTRLTVL.

There are many counts of this clonotype. The rearrangement uses TRBV7-2 and TRBJ2-5; 11 nucleotides align to TRBD2. Germline CDR1 reads SGHTA; CDR2 reads FQGNSA. Trimming cost V 2 bases and J 4 bases; bases outside gene matches: 6. This CDR3 has 16 amino acids. CDR3 sequence: CASSLSPSGRRETQYF. The CDR3 region has the DNA TGTGCCAGCAGCTTAAGTCCTAGCGGGAGGAGAGAGACCCAGTACTTC.

This chain joins TRBV21-1 and TRBJ1-2; the table's D call TRBD1 went unverified against the DNA. TRBV21-1 is reported as a pseudogene. There are 17 residues in the CDR3. For the CDR3, the DNA is TGTGCCAGCAGCAAAGCCCCCCCCGTCGACAAAAACTATGGCTACACCTTC. Its protein is CASSKAPPVDKNYGYTF.